This T cell receptor (beta chain) came from a study of spatial heterogeneity in lung cancer. Whole-study context: Detection of beta-chain sequences consistently exceeded that of alpha-chain sequences. A unique TCR and UMI combination showed up more than ten times in raw reads, on average.

V lost 5 bases and J 7 bases, leaving 9 bases between the germline ends. CDR3 length: 12 residues. Germline lookup yields CDR1 DFQATT and CDR2 SNEGSKA (reference sequence). Ten or more counts support this clonotype. Time point defined: sample taken at primary tumor resection. Material for sequencing was whole RNA from tumor, nontumor lung or frozen PBMC, left unsorted. The donors were 72 patients with non-small cell lung cancer that was early-stage and untreated. Each CDR3 protein gets one entry after TCRdb re-called the 5' RACE reads with MiXCR. There are tens of thousands of distinct CDR3 sequences in the sample; 4% to 6% occur only once, and about a quarter lies in the top ten.

This sequence originates from a female donor with early-stage non-small cell lung cancer. Here the sequenced sample was PBMCs, taken at surgery. This chain uses TRBV20-1 with TRBJ1-6; TRBD1 is a possible D gene (5 bases). CDR3 in DNA: TGCAGTGCTGGGGCGGGAAATTCACCCCTCCACTTT. As protein: CSAGAGNSPLHF.